This T cell receptor (beta chain) originates from a study of T cells after yellow fever vaccination. TCRdb itself ran the 5' RACE reads through MiXCR, one entry per CDR3 protein. The sample lists some 250,000 distinct CDR3 sequences, approximately 3.6% occurring once. The CDR3 has 16 residues. Trimming removed 0 bases at V and 4 bases at J, with 15 bases between. This chain uses TRBV23-1 with TRBJ1-1; D is ambiguous. TRBV23-1 is labeled an ORF, and its function is uncertain. The sample consisted of PBMCs, taken 15 days after the yellow fever booster vaccination. This receptor was obtained from a man between 18 and 29 years old who received the YFV17D yellow fever vaccine. The CDR3 DNA reads as TGCGCCAGCAGTCAATCGAGTCGGGGATCTAGCACTGAAGCTTTCTTT. It translates to CASSQSSRGSSTEAFF.